This entry lists 20 T cell receptor beta chains sequenced from one sample in a study of blood T cell repertoires in COVID-19. The data were produced by immunoSEQ multiplex PCR, yet TCRdb's version contains in-frame clones alone and is incomplete. The sample has about 400,000 clones; over 75% are singletons. The sequenced sample was PBMCs or T cells enriched from blood (not recorded which). These receptors originate from a woman aged 40 to 49 with acute COVID-19.

This chain uses TRBV2 with TRBJ1-2; 12 bases match TRBD1. This CDR3 contains 17 residues. CDR1 is SNHLY, CDR2 FYNNEI, per germline. Unmatched junction bases numbered 13, after V lost 6 bases and J lost 5 bases. The CDR3, as DNA: TGTGCCAGCAGAACCGGGACAGGGGGCGCGAGAAGGTATGGCTACACCTTC. It is translated as CASRTGTGGARRYGYTF.

The V and J genes are TRBV7-2 and TRBJ1-6, with 10 bases that match TRBD1. Germline loops: CDR1 SGHTA, CDR2 FQGNSA. The V gene end was trimmed by 5 bases and the J gene end by 5 bases; junction bases not matched to a gene: 3. This CDR3 has 15 amino acids. CDR3 coding DNA: TGTGCCAGCAGCCTCGGGACAGGGGATAATTCACCCCTCCACTTT. This encodes CASSLGTGDNSPLHF.

This sequence joins TRBV6-5 and TRBJ2-2; 7 nucleotides match TRBD2. This CDR3 is 15 amino acids long. V lost 4 bases and J lost 6; bases outside the gene matches: 8. CDR1 is MNHEY and CDR2 is SVGAGI in the germline V gene. The CDR3 sequence is CASSSPGGLPGELFF. The CDR3 DNA reads TGTGCCAGCAGTTCCCCGGGGGGACTCCCCGGGGAGCTGTTTTTT.

The gene calls are TRBV6-5 and TRBJ2-1; 7 bases line up with TRBD1. Trimming removed 6 bases from V and 7 bases from J; junction bases left unmatched: 12. The V gene's germline CDR1 is MNHEY and CDR2 SVGAGI. This CDR3 has 15 amino acids. CDR3 sequence: CASRVNRQGGNEQFF. CDR3 nucleotide sequence: TGTGCCAGCAGAGTAAACCGACAGGGTGGAAATGAGCAGTTCTTC.

The chain links TRBV11-3 to TRBJ1-1; possible D gene TRBD1, 5 bases. Trimming shortened V by 4 bases and J by 1 base, and 10 bases separated the two germline ends. The CDR3 runs to 14 residues. CDR1 SGHNT and CDR2 YENEEA come from the germline V gene. CDR3 protein: CASSSSTGNTEAFF. CDR3 bases: TGTGCCAGCAGCTCGTCTACAGGGAACACTGAAGCTTTCTTT.

This clone was found a few times. The chain employs TRBV2 and TRBJ2-7, with 7 bases that match TRBD2. Germline CDR1 and CDR2: SNHLY and FYNNEI. V lost 7 bases, J lost 3 bases, and 3 bases stayed unmatched. There are 12 residues in the CDR3. The CDR3 sequence is CASTSGDYEQYF. CDR3 nucleotide sequence: TGTGCCAGCACTAGCGGTGACTACGAGCAGTACTTC.

This sequence joins TRBV19 and TRBJ1-6; 7 nucleotides line up with TRBD1. The V and J ends lost 3 bases and 11 bases, in that order; junction bases with no gene match: 10. The CDR3 totals 15 residues. The germline V gene has CDR1 LNHDA and CDR2 SQIVND (reference sequence). This CDR3 reads CASSMMLGQLAPLHF. CDR3 in DNA: TGTGCCAGTAGTATGATGTTGGGACAGCTGGCACCCCTCCACTTT.

CDR3 bases: TGTGCCACCCGCGTAGCGGGGGACCACAATGAGCAGTTCTTC. It yields the protein CATRVAGDHNEQFF. This rearrangement joins TRBV3-1 (or the pseudogene TRBV3-2) to TRBJ2-1; 9 bases are a match to TRBD2. The CDR3 loop spans 14 amino acids. Germline CDR1 is LGHDT and CDR2 is YNNKEL (reference sequence). V lost 10 bases, J lost 5 bases, and 9 bases stayed unmatched.

This CDR3 is CASSSGTGGETQYF. CDR3 coding DNA: TGCGCCAGCAGCTCTGGGACAGGGGGGGAGACCCAGTACTTC. The V and J genes are TRBV5-1 and TRBJ2-5; 11 bases line up with TRBD1. J gave up 5 bases and V 3 bases, and 3 bases lay outside the gene matches. There are 14 residues in the CDR3. Germline V lookup: CDR1 SGHRS, CDR2 YFSETQ.

The chain employs TRBV19 and TRBJ1-1; D is unclear. This CDR3 is 11 amino acids long. The V end lost 6 bases, the J end lost 8 bases, and 10 bases lay between the germline ends. Germline values: CDR1 LNHDA, CDR2 SQIVND (reference sequence). The DNA for the CDR3 is TGTGCCAGTAGAGCGGACGCAGAAGCTTTCTTT. Encoded protein: CASRADAEAFF. Full variable domain (remainder filled in from reference TRBV19 and TRBJ1-1): DGGITQSPKYLFRKEGQNVTLSCEQNLNHDAMYWYRQDPGQGLRLIYYSQIVNDFQKGDIAEGYSVSREKKESFPLTVTSAQKNPTAFYLCASRADAEAFFGQGTRLTVV.

The CDR3 nucleotides are TGTGCCAGCAGTTACGAGGGTCGTGATGGCTACACCTTC. Translation gives CASSYEGRDGYTF. The chain recombines TRBV6-5 with TRBJ1-2; D is uncertain. The V gene lost 2 bases and the J gene lost 6 bases, with 10 bases spanning the gap. In germline, CDR1 is MNHEY, CDR2 SVGAGI. This CDR3 is 13 amino acids long.

This clone was observed once. The chain has TRBV3-1 (or the pseudogene TRBV3-2) and TRBJ1-4, with 7 bases that match TRBD1. Unmatched junction bases numbered 17, after V lost 1 base and J lost 0 bases. This CDR3 is 21 amino acids long. Germline assignment: CDR1 LGHDT and CDR2 YNNKEL (reference sequence). In nucleotides, the CDR3 is TGTGCCAGCAGCCAAGTCCCTATGACAGGGTTGGGGATTGCAACTAATGAAAAACTGTTTTTT. As protein: CASSQVPMTGLGIATNEKLFF.

The genes are TRBV3-1 (or the pseudogene TRBV3-2) and TRBJ2-2; 10 bases fit TRBD1. Germline CDR1 is LGHDT and CDR2 is YNNKEL (reference sequence). The J segment lost 8 bases and the V segment lost 5 bases, leaving 11 bases of the junction unmatched. CDR3 length: 16 amino acids. The CDR3 loop reads CASSSRDRGFGGELFF. The CDR3 bases are TGTGCCAGCAGCTCGCGGGACAGGGGATTCGGTGGGGAGCTGTTTTTT.

This chain connects TRBV10-3 to TRBJ1-1; 7 bases fit TRBD1. The CDR3 extends over 16 amino acids. Germline lookup yields CDR1 ENHRY and CDR2 SYGVKD. The ends lost 0 bases at V and 2 bases at J; junction bases unmatched: 6. CDR3 sequence reads: CAISESLGQLNTEAFF. The CDR3 DNA follows: TGTGCCATCAGTGAGTCTTTGGGACAGCTCAACACTGAAGCTTTCTTT.

The V gene is TRBV5-4, the J gene TRBJ2-1; 14 positions match TRBD2. V was clipped by 4 bases and J by 0 bases; unmatched bases: 3. The length of the CDR3 is 17 residues. Germline V gene sequence: CDR1 SGHNT, CDR2 YYREEE (reference sequence). This CDR3 is CASSPTSGGASYNEQFF. DNA for the CDR3: TGTGCCAGCAGCCCGACTAGCGGGGGGGCCTCCTACAATGAGCAGTTCTTC. The whole variable domain, remainder taken from reference TRBV5-4 and TRBJ2-1, is ETGVTQSPTHLIKTRGQQVTLRCSSQSGHNTVSWYQQALGQGPQFIFQYYREEENGRGNFPPRFSGLQFPNYSSELNVNALELDDSALYLCASSPTSGGASYNEQFFGPGTRLTVL.

The chain has TRBV27 and TRBJ1-1; possible D gene TRBD1, 5 bases. V lost 8 bases, J lost 3 bases, and 13 bases lay in between. CDR3 length: 13 residues. In germline, CDR1 is MNHEY, CDR2 SMNVEV (reference sequence). This CDR3 reads CASLGGFDTEAFF. CDR3 nucleotides: TGTGCCAGCCTCGGGGGATTTGACACTGAAGCTTTCTTT.

The J gene is TRBJ1-1, the V gene TRBV10-3; 9 bases fit TRBD1. Looked up from germline, CDR1 is ENHRY and CDR2 is SYGVKD. V lost 6 bases, J lost 1 base, and 3 bases stayed unmatched. The CDR3 length is 14 residues. CDR3 sequence reads: CAIRDRGTNTEAFF. The CDR3 nucleotides are TGTGCCATCAGGGACAGGGGAACGAACACTGAAGCTTTCTTT.

CDR3 loop: CASSDRLNTEAFF. The CDR3 DNA is TGTGCCAGTAGCGACAGGCTGAACACTGAAGCTTTCTTT. The chain combines TRBV19 with TRBJ1-1, with D possibly TRBD1 on 6 matching bases. CDR1 and CDR2 from the germline V gene are LNHDA and SQIVND (reference sequence). The CDR3 runs 13 residues. V was pared by 6 bases and J by 0 bases, with 8 bases between. The whole variable domain, filled in from reference TRBV19 and TRBJ1-1, reads DGGITQSPKYLFRKEGQNVTLSCEQNLNHDAMYWYRQDPGQGLRLIYYSQIVNDFQKGDIAEGYSVSREKKESFPLTVTSAQKNPTAFYLCASSDRLNTEAFFGQGTRLTVV.

The genes are TRBV13 and TRBJ1-5, with a possible D match to TRBD1 (5 bases). This CDR3 has 15 amino acids. Germline assignment: CDR1 PRHDT and CDR2 FYEKMQ (reference sequence). Trimming cost V 5 bases and J 5 bases, with 16 bases left between them. CDR3 nucleotides: TGTGCCAGCAGCCGCGGTGGGGCAGCTTATCAGCCCCAGCATTTT. This translates into CASSRGGAAYQPQHF.

This sequence joins TRBV5-6 and TRBJ1-5; TRBD1 matches 7 bases. The CDR3 runs to 14 residues. Germline V gene sequence: CDR1 SGHDT, CDR2 YYEEEE. J gave up 1 base and V 4 bases, and 2 bases lay outside the gene matches. The CDR3 reads CASSPGQSNQPQHF. The CDR3 DNA sequence: TGTGCCAGCAGCCCGGGACAGAGCAATCAGCCCCAGCATTTT.